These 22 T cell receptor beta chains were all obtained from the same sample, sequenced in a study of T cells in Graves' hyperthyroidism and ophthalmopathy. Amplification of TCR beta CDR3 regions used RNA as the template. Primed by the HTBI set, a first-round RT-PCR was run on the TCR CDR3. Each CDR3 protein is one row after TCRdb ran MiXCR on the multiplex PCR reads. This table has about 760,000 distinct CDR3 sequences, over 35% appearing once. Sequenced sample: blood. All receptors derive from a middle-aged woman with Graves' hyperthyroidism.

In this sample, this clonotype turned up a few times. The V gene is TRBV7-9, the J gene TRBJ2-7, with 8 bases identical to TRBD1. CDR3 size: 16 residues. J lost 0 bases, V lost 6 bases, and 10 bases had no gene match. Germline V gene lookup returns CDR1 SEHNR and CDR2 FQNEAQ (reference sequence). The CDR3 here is CASSPRDRISSYEQYF. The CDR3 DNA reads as TGTGCCAGCAGTCCCCGGGACAGGATCAGCTCCTACGAGCAGTACTTC.

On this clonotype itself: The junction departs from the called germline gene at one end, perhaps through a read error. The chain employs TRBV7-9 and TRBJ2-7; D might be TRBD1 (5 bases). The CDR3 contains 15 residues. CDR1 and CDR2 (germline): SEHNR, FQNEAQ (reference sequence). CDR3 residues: CASTPGYRSSYEQYF. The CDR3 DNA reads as TGCGCCAGCACCCCGGGTTACAGGAGCTCCTACGAGCAGTACTTC.

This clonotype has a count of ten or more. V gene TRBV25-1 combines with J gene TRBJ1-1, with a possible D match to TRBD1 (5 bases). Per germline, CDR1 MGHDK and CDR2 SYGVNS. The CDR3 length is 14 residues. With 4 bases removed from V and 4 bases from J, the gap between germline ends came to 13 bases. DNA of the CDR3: TGTGCCAGCAGTGGACCCGGGGCACGCACTGAAGCTTTCTTT. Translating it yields CASSGPGARTEAFF.

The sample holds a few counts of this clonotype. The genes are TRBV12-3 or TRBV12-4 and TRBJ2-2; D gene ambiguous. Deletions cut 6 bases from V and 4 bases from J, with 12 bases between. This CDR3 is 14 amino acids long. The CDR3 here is CASSSRLFTGELFF. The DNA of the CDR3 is TGTGCCAGCAGCTCTCGACTCTTCACCGGGGAGCTGTTTTTT.

CDR3 residues: CASSLRKLGRVNTEAFF. CDR3 sequence (DNA): TGTGCCAGCAGTTTAAGAAAGTTGGGCAGGGTGAACACTGAAGCTTTCTTT. The J gene is TRBJ1-1, the V gene TRBV9; tentative D call: TRBD1 (5 bases). This CDR3 has 17 amino acids. The germline CDR1 and CDR2 sequences are SGDLS and YYNGEE. Trimming took off 5 bases at V and 0 bases at J, with 20 bases between the two ends.

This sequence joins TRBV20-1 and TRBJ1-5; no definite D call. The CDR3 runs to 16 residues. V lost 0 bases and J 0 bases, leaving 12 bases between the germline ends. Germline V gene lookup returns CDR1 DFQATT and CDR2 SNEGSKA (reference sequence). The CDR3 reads CSARDLSTLSNQPQHF. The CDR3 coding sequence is TGCAGTGCTAGAGATCTTTCGACGCTTAGCAATCAGCCCCAGCATTTT.

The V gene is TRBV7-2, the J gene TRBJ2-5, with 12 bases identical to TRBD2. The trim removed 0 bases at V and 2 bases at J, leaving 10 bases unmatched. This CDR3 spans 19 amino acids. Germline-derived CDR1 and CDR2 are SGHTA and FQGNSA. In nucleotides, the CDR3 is TGTGCCAGCAGCTTAGCGTCGACTAGCGGGGGACCCACACAAGAGACCCAGTACTTC. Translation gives CASSLASTSGGPTQETQYF.

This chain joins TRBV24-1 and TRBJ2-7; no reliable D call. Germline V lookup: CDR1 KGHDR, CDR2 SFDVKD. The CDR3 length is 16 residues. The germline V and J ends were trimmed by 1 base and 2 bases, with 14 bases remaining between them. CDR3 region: CATSDFLTEKPYEQYF. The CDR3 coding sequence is TGTGCCACCAGTGATTTCTTGACTGAAAAACCCTACGAGCAGTACTTC.

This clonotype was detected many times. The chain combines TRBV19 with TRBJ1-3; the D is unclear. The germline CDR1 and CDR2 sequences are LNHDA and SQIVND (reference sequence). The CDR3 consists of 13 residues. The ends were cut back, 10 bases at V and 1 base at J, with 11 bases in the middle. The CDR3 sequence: CATRLGSGNTIYF. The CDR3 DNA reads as TGTGCCACCCGGCTAGGGTCTGGAAACACCATATATTTT.

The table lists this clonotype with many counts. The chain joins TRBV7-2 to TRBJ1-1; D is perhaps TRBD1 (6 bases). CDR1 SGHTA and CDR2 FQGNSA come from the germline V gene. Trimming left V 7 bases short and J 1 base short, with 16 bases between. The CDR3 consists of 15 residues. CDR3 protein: CASTIKTGGNTEAFF. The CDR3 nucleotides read TGTGCCAGCACCATCAAGACAGGTGGGAACACTGAAGCTTTCTTT. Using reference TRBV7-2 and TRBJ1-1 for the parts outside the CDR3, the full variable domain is GAGVSQSPSNKVTEKGKDVELRCDPISGHTALYWYRQSLGQGLEFLIYFQGNSAPDKSGLPSDRFSAERTGGSVSTLTIQRTQQEDSAVYLCASTIKTGGNTEAFFGQGTRLTVV.

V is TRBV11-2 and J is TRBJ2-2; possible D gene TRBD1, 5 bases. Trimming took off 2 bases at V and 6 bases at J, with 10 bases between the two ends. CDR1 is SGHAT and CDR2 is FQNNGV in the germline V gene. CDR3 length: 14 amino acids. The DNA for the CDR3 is TGTGCCAGCAGCTTAATCAGGGTCGCCGGGGAGCTGTTTTTT. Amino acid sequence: CASSLIRVAGELFF.

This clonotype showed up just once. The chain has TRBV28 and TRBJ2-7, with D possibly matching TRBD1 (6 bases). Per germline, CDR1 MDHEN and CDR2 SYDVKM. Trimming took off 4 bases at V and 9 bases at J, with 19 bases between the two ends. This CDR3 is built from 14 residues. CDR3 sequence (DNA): TGTGCCAGCAGTTCCGGAAGGACAGCTTTGGGGCAGTACTTC. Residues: CASSSGRTALGQYF.

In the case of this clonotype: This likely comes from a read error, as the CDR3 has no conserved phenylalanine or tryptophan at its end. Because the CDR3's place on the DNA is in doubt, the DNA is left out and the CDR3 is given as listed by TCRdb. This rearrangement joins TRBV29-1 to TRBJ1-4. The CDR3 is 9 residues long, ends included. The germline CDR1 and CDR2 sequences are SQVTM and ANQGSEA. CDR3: CSVDPINGY.

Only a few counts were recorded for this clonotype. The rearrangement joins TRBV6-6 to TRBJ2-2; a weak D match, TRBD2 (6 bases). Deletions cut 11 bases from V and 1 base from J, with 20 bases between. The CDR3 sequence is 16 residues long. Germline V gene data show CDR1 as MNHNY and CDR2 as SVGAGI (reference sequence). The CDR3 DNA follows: TGTGCCGGAGCAAATCCGCAGGGAGGGAACACCGGGGAGCTGTTTTTT. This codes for CAGANPQGGNTGELFF.

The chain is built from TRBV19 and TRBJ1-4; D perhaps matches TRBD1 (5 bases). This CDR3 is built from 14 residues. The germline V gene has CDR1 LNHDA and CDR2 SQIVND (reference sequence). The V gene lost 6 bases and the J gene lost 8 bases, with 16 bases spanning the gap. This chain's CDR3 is CASRVTVRDEKLFF. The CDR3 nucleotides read TGTGCCAGTAGGGTGACAGTAAGAGACGAAAAACTGTTTTTT.

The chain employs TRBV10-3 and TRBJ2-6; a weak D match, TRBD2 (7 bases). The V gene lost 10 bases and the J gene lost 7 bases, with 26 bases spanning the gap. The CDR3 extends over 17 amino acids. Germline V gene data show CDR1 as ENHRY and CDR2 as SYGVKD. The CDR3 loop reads CASSLGGADQRANVLTF. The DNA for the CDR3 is TGTGCCAGCAGCTTGGGGGGGGCCGACCAGCGAGCCAACGTCCTGACTTTC.

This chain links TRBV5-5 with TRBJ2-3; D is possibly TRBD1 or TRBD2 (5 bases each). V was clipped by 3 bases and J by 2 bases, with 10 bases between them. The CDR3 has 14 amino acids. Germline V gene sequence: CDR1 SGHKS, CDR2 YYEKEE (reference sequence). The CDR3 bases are TGTGCCAGCAGCTCGCAGGGAGTCACAGATACGCAGTATTTT. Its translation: CASSSQGVTDTQYF.

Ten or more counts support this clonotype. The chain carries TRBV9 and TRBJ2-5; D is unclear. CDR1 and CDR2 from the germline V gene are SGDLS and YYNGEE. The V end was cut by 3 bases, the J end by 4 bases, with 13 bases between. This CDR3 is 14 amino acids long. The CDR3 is CASSADGRRETQYF. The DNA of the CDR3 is TGTGCCAGCAGCGCGGACGGAAGGAGAGAGACCCAGTACTTC.

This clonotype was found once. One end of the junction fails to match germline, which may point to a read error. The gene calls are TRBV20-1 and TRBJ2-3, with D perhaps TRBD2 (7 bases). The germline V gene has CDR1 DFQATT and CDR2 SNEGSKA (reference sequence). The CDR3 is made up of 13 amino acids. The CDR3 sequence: CSAQTGGTDTQYF. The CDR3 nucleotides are TGCAGTGCCCAGACGGGGGGCACGGATACGCAGTATTTT.

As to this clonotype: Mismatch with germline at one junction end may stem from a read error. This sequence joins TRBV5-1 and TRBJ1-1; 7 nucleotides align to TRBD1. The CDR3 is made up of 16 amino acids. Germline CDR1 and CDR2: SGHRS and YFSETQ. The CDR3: CASSWTPDREVVRAFF. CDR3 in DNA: TGTGCCAGCAGCTGGACGCCCGACAGGGAGGTGGTGAGGGCTTTCTTT.

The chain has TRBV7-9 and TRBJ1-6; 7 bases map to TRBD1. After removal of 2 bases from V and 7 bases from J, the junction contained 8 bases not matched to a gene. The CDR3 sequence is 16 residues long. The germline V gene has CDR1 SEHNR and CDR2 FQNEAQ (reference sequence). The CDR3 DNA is TGTGCCAGCAGCTTACGTAGGGGACAGAAAAATTCACCCCTCCACTTT. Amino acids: CASSLRRGQKNSPLHF.

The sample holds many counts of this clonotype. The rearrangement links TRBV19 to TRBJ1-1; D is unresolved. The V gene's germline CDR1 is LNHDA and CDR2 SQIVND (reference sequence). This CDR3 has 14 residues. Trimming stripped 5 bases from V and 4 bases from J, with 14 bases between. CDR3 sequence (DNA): TGTGCCAGTAGTTCGACCACCTTGCGCACTGAAGCTTTCTTT. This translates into CASSSTTLRTEAFF. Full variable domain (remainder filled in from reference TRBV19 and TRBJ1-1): DGGITQSPKYLFRKEGQNVTLSCEQNLNHDAMYWYRQDPGQGLRLIYYSQIVNDFQKGDIAEGYSVSREKKESFPLTVTSAQKNPTAFYLCASSSTTLRTEAFFGQGTRLTVV.